The sequence of this TCR beta chain was determined in a study of post-analysis software for immune sequencing data (dated by TCRdb to between 2014 and 2017). Background on the whole study: The recorded disease courses included relapsing-remitting, secondary progressive and progressive-relapsing multiple sclerosis, and some patients had no subtype annotation. Patient repertoires were compared against some twelve previously published healthy control repertoires from donors aged 6 to 25 years. A subset of samples was prepared in parallel using single-end sample barcoding, then pooled and co-amplified after Illumina adapter ligation. What the research found in general, with its limitations: Compared with controls, multiple sclerosis patients had significantly lower normalized Chao1 diversity, a finding suggesting substantial peripheral T-cell clonal expansion. Significantly higher frequencies in patients than in controls were found for five or six TRBV segments, including TRBV5-6, TRBV5-1 and TRBV20-1. The multiple sclerosis patient group was slightly younger than the control group. When samples were clustered directly using the F measure, samples prepared in the same batch co-clustered strongly, which prompted a batch-effect correction.

To demonstrate the VDJtools post-analysis software, the study profiled TCR beta repertoires from the peripheral blood of about 13 young patients with multiple sclerosis. The multiple sclerosis patients were children and adolescents ranging in age from 6 to 15 years. On this clonotype itself: This receptor's antigen is unknown. No much larger clone exists at a distance of one base, and base qualities are not known.

The library was built by means of PCR. Instrument used: Illumina HiSeq 2500. Unique molecular identifiers were incorporated into TCR beta cDNA libraries to reduce PCR and sequencing biases. Per 1 to 10 million input T cells, some 500,000 cDNA molecules were obtained, such that each molecule approximated one T cell. The patient libraries were prepared and sequenced with the same protocol used for the earlier healthy control dataset. Within a given batch, samples were prepared together, multiplexed and sequenced on the same HiSeq lane. In the source study's methods: MIGEC handled the raw barcoded reads, throwing out single-read molecular identifier groups before consensus assembly and CDR3 extraction. Clonotype tables were post-analysed with VDJtools, and diversity was normalized by down-sampling all datasets to the smallest sample size. Repertoire overlap clustering matched CDR3 amino acid but not nucleotide sequences to correct batch-related cross-sample contamination. TCRdb trimmed public reads at Q25 via fastp, called clones via MiXCR and kept in-frame beta chains. Every CDR3 protein is listed once, alongside the most common genes and DNA of its rows. TCRdb's processing, not the study's, gives the V and J calls here. The sample table holds some 370,000 distinct CDR3 sequences, of which roughly 30% were seen once. The ten largest clones represent 10% to 15% of the sample.

CDR1 and CDR2 (KGHDR, SFDVKD) derive from the germline V gene. Including cysteine and phenylalanine, the CDR3 has 16 amino acids. The sequence is cut down to CDR3 DNA, 48 bases in frame from base 1. V drops 4 bases and J drops 0 bases, leaving 9 bases in between. The source of this sequence is a girl under 18 with multiple sclerosis. The chain links TRBV24-1 with TRBJ2-6, with the D gene uncertain. Sequenced material: blood. For the CDR3, the sequence is CATSDSRSSGANVLTF. The nucleotides read TGTGCCACCAGTGACTCCAGAAGCTCTGGGGCCAACGTCCTGACTTTC.